Listed here are 2 T cell receptor beta chains from one sample, sequenced in a study of CD8 T cells in Susac syndrome. A quantity of 0.5 to 1 ug RNA underwent reverse transcription using random hexamers. TCRdb reprocessed the immunoSEQ multiplex PCR reads with MiXCR, giving one entry per CDR3 protein. The sample contains roughly 200,000 distinct CDR3 sequences, under 97% of which appear only once. Sequencing was done on a sample of CD4+ T cells from PBMCs. Receptors were obtained from a human donor with multiple sclerosis.

The CDR3 region has the DNA TGCGCCAGCAGCCATGCCCAGACTAGCGGGGGTAATGAGCAGTTCTTC. Protein sequence: CASSHAQTSGGNEQFF. The chain combines TRBV4-3 with TRBJ2-1, with 12 bases lining up with TRBD2. The trim removed 3 bases at V and 7 bases at J, leaving 7 bases unmatched. This CDR3 contains 16 residues. Looked up from germline, CDR1 is LGHNA and CDR2 is YSLEER.

V is TRBV20-1 and J is TRBJ2-6; the D gene is possibly TRBD1 (6 bases). Trimming shortened V by 3 bases and J by 2 bases, and 8 bases separated the two germline ends. Germline V gene data show CDR1 as DFQATT and CDR2 as SNEGSKA (reference sequence). The CDR3 extends over 14 amino acids. The CDR3 nucleotides read TGCAGTGCTAGTGCAGGGGCTGGGGCCAACGTCCTGACTTTC. Its translation is CSASAGAGANVLTF.